This passage covers 16 T cell receptor beta chains from one sample sequenced in a study of T cells after yellow fever vaccination. Using its own MiXCR run on the 5' RACE reads, TCRdb lists one record per CDR3 protein. The table has a few hundred thousand distinct CDR3 sequences, approximately 18% seen once. This specimen was PBMCs, taken before the yellow fever booster vaccination. The receptors originated from a man aged 18 to 29 who received the YFV17D yellow fever vaccine.

The chain links TRBV28 to TRBJ1-2; D might be TRBD1 (5 bases). This CDR3 contains 11 residues. V was shortened by 8 bases and J by 8 bases, with 12 bases between the two germline ends. Germline loops: CDR1 MDHEN, CDR2 SYDVKM. The CDR3 nucleotides are TGTGCCAGCGATAAAGGGGCGGGCTACACCTTC. Translating gives CASDKGAGYTF.

This chain uses TRBV28 with TRBJ1-6; D remains ambiguous. V shed 7 bases and J shed 6 bases, with 7 bases lying between them. The CDR3 is 12 residues long. CDR1 is MDHEN and CDR2 is SYDVKM in the germline V gene. The CDR3 coding sequence is TGTGCCAGCACACTTTCTAATTCACCCCTCCACTTT. This sequence encodes CASTLSNSPLHF.

V gene TRBV24-1 combines with J gene TRBJ2-3; TRBD2 is a possible D gene (5 bases). Germline loops: CDR1 KGHDR, CDR2 SFDVKD. V was shortened by 3 bases and J by 0 bases, with 12 bases between the two germline ends. The CDR3 sequence is 16 residues long. The CDR3 sequence is CATSDGGGQSTDTQYF. The CDR3 DNA sequence: TGTGCCACCAGTGATGGTGGCGGGCAAAGCACAGATACGCAGTATTTT.

This clonotype occurred a few times. The J gene is TRBJ2-1, the V gene TRBV20-1; the D is unclear. In germline, CDR1 is DFQATT, CDR2 SNEGSKA (reference sequence). Trimming took 0 bases from V and 4 from J, leaving 10 bases between them. This CDR3 is 14 amino acids long. The CDR3 nucleotides read TGCAGTGCTAGAGATCCCGGCGGATACAATGAGCAGTTCTTC. This translates into CSARDPGGYNEQFF.

The chain couples TRBV12-3 or TRBV12-4 to TRBJ2-1; D is possibly TRBD1 (6 bases). This CDR3 is 15 amino acids long. The V and J ends lost 5 bases and 7 bases respectively, with 18 bases between them. For the CDR3, the DNA is TGTGCCAGCAGTCCAAGAACAGGGCAAGGTAATGAGCAGTTCTTC. Amino acid sequence: CASSPRTGQGNEQFF.

The chain's CDR3 is CASSVEGQVWNIQYF. CDR3 nucleotides: TGTGCCAGCAGCGTAGAAGGACAGGTCTGGAACATTCAGTACTTC. J is TRBJ2-4 and V is TRBV9, with TRBD1 matching over 7 bases. V was pared by 0 bases and J by 7 bases, with 7 bases of the junction left unmatched. CDR3 size: 15 residues. Germline-derived CDR1 and CDR2 are SGDLS and YYNGEE.

The rearrangement uses TRBV9 and TRBJ1-6; D is unresolved. Germline V lookup: CDR1 SGDLS, CDR2 YYNGEE. The CDR3 sequence is 14 residues long. Trimming removed 0 bases from V and 11 bases from J, with 12 bases in between. The CDR3 nucleotides read TGTGCCAGCAGCGTAGACAATTCCGGCGCACCCCTCCACTTT. Translating gives CASSVDNSGAPLHF. The full variable domain, rest sourced from reference TRBV9 and TRBJ1-6, is DSGVTQTPKHLITATGQRVTLRCSPRSGDLSVYWYQQSLDQGLQFLIQYYNGEERAKGNILERFSAQQFPDLHSELNLSSLELGDSALYFCASSVDNSGAPLHFGNGTRLTVT.

This clonotype has a handful of counts. This chain links TRBV7-2 with TRBJ1-5; no clear D. The length of the CDR3 is 14 residues. Trimming cost V 3 bases and J 5 bases, with 11 bases left between them. The germline gives CDR1 SGHTA, CDR2 FQGNSA. The CDR3 here is CASSFRQKDQPQHF. DNA for the CDR3: TGTGCCAGCAGCTTCCGTCAAAAAGATCAGCCCCAGCATTTT. Variable domain in full (rest from reference TRBV7-2 and TRBJ1-5): GAGVSQSPSNKVTEKGKDVELRCDPISGHTALYWYRQSLGQGLEFLIYFQGNSAPDKSGLPSDRFSAERTGGSVSTLTIQRTQQEDSAVYLCASSFRQKDQPQHFGDGTRLSIL.

This clonotype is a singleton in its sample. For the CDR3, the DNA is TGTGCCAGCACTCCACCGGGACGGCCTTGGAATGAGCAGTTCTTC. Protein product: CASTPPGRPWNEQFF. The chain combines TRBV28 with TRBJ2-1; D possibly uses TRBD1 or TRBD2 (5 bases each). Germline values: CDR1 MDHEN, CDR2 SYDVKM. The CDR3 runs to 15 residues. V was cut by 7 bases and J by 7 bases, with 20 bases left in between.

The V and J genes are TRBV11-2 and TRBJ2-1; 8 bases align to TRBD1. Germline V gene sequence: CDR1 SGHAT, CDR2 FQNNGV. V was pared by 3 bases and J by 11 bases, with 6 bases of the junction left unmatched. The CDR3 loop spans 13 amino acids. Here the CDR3 reads CASSLGQVGQQFF. In DNA form, the CDR3 reads TGTGCCAGCAGCTTGGGACAGGTGGGACAGCAGTTCTTC.

This clonotype was seen repeatedly, ten times or more. The V gene is TRBV6-6, the J gene TRBJ2-1, with TRBD2 identical over 10 bases. CDR3 length equals 16 residues. V gave up 5 bases and J gave up 9 bases; unmatched junction bases: 13. CDR1 is MNHNY and CDR2 is SVGAGI in the germline V gene (reference sequence). In DNA form, the CDR3 reads TGTGCCAGCAGTCCCCTACTAGCGGGGCTAGGCGGTGAGCAGTTCTTC. This encodes CASSPLLAGLGGEQFF.

This clonotype showed up just a few times. The V and J genes are TRBV20-1 and TRBJ2-3, with D perhaps TRBD1 (6 bases). CDR3 length: 14 amino acids. In germline, CDR1 is DFQATT, CDR2 SNEGSKA (reference sequence). Deletions cut 3 bases from V and 6 bases from J, with 16 bases between. The CDR3 sequence: CSARWGLNKDTQYF. In nucleotides, the CDR3 is TGCAGTGCTAGGTGGGGGCTTAATAAGGATACGCAGTATTTT.

The V gene is TRBV6-2 or TRBV6-3, the J gene TRBJ2-7, with TRBD1 as a possible D gene (5 bases). The CDR3 spans 13 residues. CDR1 and CDR2 (germline): MNHEY, SVGEGT. V was shortened by 6 bases and J by 4 bases, with 13 bases between the two germline ends. The CDR3 sequence: CASSDGHKYEQYV. CDR3 DNA: TGTGCCAGCAGCGACGGACATAAGTACGAGCAGTACGTC.

This chain links TRBV18 with TRBJ2-7; either TRBD1 or TRBD2 may supply D (5 bases each). The CDR3 contains 14 residues. V dropped 3 bases and J dropped 3 bases, with 12 bases sitting between them. CDR1 is KGHSH, CDR2 LQKENI, per germline. CDR3 coding DNA: TGTGCCAGCTCACCCGGGGACGCCCGCTACGAGCAGTACTTC. Amino acid sequence: CASSPGDARYEQYF.

At least ten counts were recorded for this clonotype. This chain connects TRBV5-1 to TRBJ2-3; TRBD2 matches at 8 bases. The CDR3 extends over 17 amino acids. Germline loops: CDR1 SGHRS, CDR2 YFSETQ. Losses at the gene ends were 2 bases for V and 3 bases for J; bases not matched to a gene: 11. In DNA, the CDR3 is TGCGCCAGCAGCTTCTCCTATGCGGGGGGAAATACAGATACGCAGTATTTT. Its protein product is CASSFSYAGGNTDTQYF.

Ten or more counts support this clonotype. This chain connects TRBV6-6 to TRBJ2-5; D is uncertain. CDR3 length equals 14 residues. Germline V CDR1 and CDR2: MNHNY, SVGAGI (reference sequence). V lost 0 bases, J lost 4 bases, and 9 bases lay in between. The CDR3 loop reads CASSYSGSGETQYF. The CDR3 nucleotides are TGTGCCAGCAGTTACTCGGGGTCAGGAGAGACCCAGTACTTC.